Shown below are 14 T cell receptor beta chains from a single sample sequenced in a study of blood T cell repertoires in COVID-19. Repertoires were generated with immunoSEQ multiplex PCR, while TCRdb's copy carries only in-frame clones and drops some. The repertoire holds around 450,000 clones, with roughly 90% as singletons. What was sequenced was PBMCs or T cells enriched from blood (not recorded which). These receptors all stem from a woman younger than 35 who had recovered from COVID-19.

The chain combines TRBV4-1 with TRBJ1-2; 7 nucleotides line up with TRBD1. This CDR3 has 17 residues. The V gene's germline CDR1 is MGHRA and CDR2 YSYEKL. Trimming cost V 1 base and J 1 base; bases outside gene matches: 9. The CDR3 protein is CASSQGIQGKGNYGYTF. As DNA, the CDR3 is TGCGCCAGCAGCCAAGGAATACAGGGGAAGGGTAACTATGGCTACACCTTC.

J is TRBJ1-2 and V is TRBV2, with D perhaps TRBD1 (5 bases). V was cut by 7 bases and J by 8 bases, with 17 bases left in between. From germline, CDR1 is SNHLY and CDR2 FYNNEI. This CDR3 is 13 amino acids long. The CDR3 coding sequence is TGTGCCAGCACCAACGGAGGGGAGGGAGGCTACACCTTC. Translated: CASTNGGEGGYTF.

In its sample, this clone was seen a few times. The rearrangement links TRBV10-3 to TRBJ2-7, with 8 bases matching TRBD1. The germline gives CDR1 ENHRY, CDR2 SYGVKD. The J segment lost 2 bases and the V segment lost 3 bases, leaving 6 bases of the junction unmatched. The CDR3 runs 15 residues. CDR3 in amino acids: CAISDGQGMTYEQYF. In DNA form, the CDR3 reads TGTGCCATCAGTGATGGACAGGGTATGACCTACGAGCAGTACTTC.

The CDR3 loop reads CASSLATEARTGELFF. The CDR3 DNA sequence: TGCGCCAGCAGCTTGGCCACGGAGGCGAGGACCGGGGAGCTGTTTTTT. V usage is TRBV5-1 and J usage is TRBJ2-2, with D perhaps TRBD2 (5 bases). CDR1 is SGHRS, CDR2 YFSETQ, per germline. The CDR3 loop spans 16 amino acids. Trimming pared 0 bases from V and 5 bases from J, leaving 14 bases between.

V gene TRBV13 combines with J gene TRBJ1-2; possibly TRBD1 for D (5 bases). Trimming cost V 2 bases and J 6 bases, with 13 bases left between them. CDR1 PRHDT and CDR2 FYEKMQ come from the germline V gene (reference sequence). The CDR3 has 14 residues. CDR3 in amino acids: CASSLRGSRDGYTF. CDR3 DNA: TGTGCCAGCAGCTTAAGGGGCAGCCGGGATGGCTACACCTTC.

The rearrangement uses TRBV7-9 and TRBJ1-2; D ambiguous. The CDR3 has 13 amino acids. The V end lost 4 bases, the J end lost 4 bases, and 10 bases lay between the germline ends. Germline V gives CDR1 SEHNR, CDR2 FQNEAQ (reference sequence). In nucleotides, the CDR3 is TGTGCCAGCAGCTCCTTAGGCGGCTATGGCTACACCTTC. Amino acids: CASSSLGGYGYTF.

This clone was seen a handful of times. This chain joins TRBV5-5 and TRBJ1-1; D gene unclear. The CDR3 sequence is 14 residues long. Between the trimmed V and J ends, which lost 3 bases and 0 bases, there was a span of 9 bases. CDR1 and CDR2 from the germline V gene are SGHKS and YYEKEE (reference sequence). CDR3 in amino acids: CASSSFTLNTEAFF. CDR3 nucleotide sequence: TGTGCCAGCAGCTCCTTCACACTGAACACTGAAGCTTTCTTT. The full variable domain, with the rest looked up from reference TRBV5-5 and TRBJ1-1, is DAGVTQSPTHLIKTRGQQVTLRCSPISGHKSVSWYQQVLGQGPQFIFQYYEKEERGRGNFPDRFSARQFPNYSSELNVNALLLGDSALYLCASSSFTLNTEAFFGQGTRLTVV.

The chain carries TRBV28 and TRBJ1-2; D is possibly TRBD1 (5 bases). Germline assignment: CDR1 MDHEN and CDR2 SYDVKM. Deletions cut 6 bases from V and 6 bases from J, with 20 bases between. There are 15 residues in the CDR3. Written as DNA, the CDR3 is TGTGCCAGCAGCCGGACGGAAGGGGCCGTGGATGGCTACACCTTC. It specifies CASSRTEGAVDGYTF.

The chain is built from TRBV4-1 and TRBJ1-2; D is undetermined. Trimming shortened V by 3 bases and J by 8 bases, and 13 bases separated the two germline ends. The CDR3 length is 13 residues. Germline lookup yields CDR1 MGHRA and CDR2 YSYEKL. The CDR3 region has the DNA TGCGCCAGCAGCCACCCCCAAGCGGGAGGCTACACCTTC. It yields the protein CASSHPQAGGYTF.

The chain recombines TRBV10-3 with TRBJ1-2; 9 bases are shared with TRBD1. The junction had 17 bases not matched to a gene; V was cut back by 4 bases and J by 8 bases. This CDR3 has 17 amino acids. Germline V lookup: CDR1 ENHRY, CDR2 SYGVKD. This CDR3 is CAISVLPDRGEERGYTF. CDR3 nucleotides: TGTGCCATCAGTGTGTTACCGGACAGGGGAGAAGAGAGGGGCTACACCTTC.

V and J are TRBV4-1 and TRBJ2-3; TRBD1 matches at 8 bases. The CDR3 length is 15 residues. Germline values: CDR1 MGHRA, CDR2 YSYEKL. Losses at the gene ends were 2 bases for V and 4 bases for J; bases not matched to a gene: 5. The CDR3 coding sequence is TGCGCCAGCAGCCAACTACAGGGGGGCTCAGATACGCAGTATTTT. This translates into CASSQLQGGSDTQYF.

The chain employs TRBV27 and TRBJ2-5, with 7 bases matching TRBD1. Germline loops: CDR1 MNHEY, CDR2 SMNVEV (reference sequence). The CDR3 contains 14 residues. V lost 6 bases to trimming and J lost 2 bases; unmatched junction nucleotides: 6. DNA of the CDR3: TGTGCCAGCAGACAGGGGTCCCTGCAAGAGACCCAGTACTTC. It encodes CASRQGSLQETQYF.

The V gene is TRBV7-2, the J gene TRBJ1-3, with D possibly being TRBD1 (5 bases). This CDR3 contains 16 residues. Per the germline V gene, CDR1 is SGHTA and CDR2 is FQGNSA. V was shortened by 5 bases and J by 4 bases, with 18 bases between the two germline ends. The CDR3 DNA reads TGTGCCAGCAGCCCCAGCGGGAGGGGTTCAGGAAACACCATATATTTT. Residues: CASSPSGRGSGNTIYF.

The V call is TRBV7-2, the J call TRBJ2-7, with D hard to call. The CDR3 extends over 12 amino acids. Between the trimmed V and J ends, which lost 9 bases and 2 bases, there was a span of 11 bases. Germline assignment: CDR1 SGHTA and CDR2 FQGNSA. The CDR3 coding sequence is TGTGCCAGTGGCGAGGTGCCCTACGAGCAGTACTTC. It is translated as CASGEVPYEQYF.